One sample yielded the 2 T cell receptor beta chains listed below, sequenced in a study of blood T cell repertoires in COVID-19. Assay used: immunoSEQ multiplex PCR; TCRdb lists only in-frame clones, some missing. This table holds roughly 250,000 clones, around 83% found once. The sequenced sample consisted of peripheral blood. These receptors were taken from a man in his forties or fifties with acute or convalescent COVID-19.

CDR3 loop: CASSFKQMILSGANVLTF. The CDR3 DNA follows: TGTGCCAGCAGCTTTAAACAGATGATCCTCTCTGGGGCCAACGTCCTGACTTTC. The chain carries TRBV11-2 and TRBJ2-6; D gene uncertain. V gave up 3 bases and J gave up 0 bases, with 15 bases separating them. From germline, CDR1 is SGHAT and CDR2 FQNNGV. CDR3 length equals 18 residues.

The chain links TRBV7-8 to TRBJ2-7, with TRBD1 identical over 7 bases. The CDR3 runs 14 residues. Germline CDR1 and CDR2: SGHVS and FQNEAQ. J lost 5 bases, V lost 5 bases, and 9 bases had no gene match. CDR3: CASSPRQGLDEQYF. The CDR3 nucleotides read TGTGCCAGCAGCCCTAGACAGGGTCTGGACGAGCAGTACTTC. The full variable domain, with the rest looked up from reference TRBV7-8 and TRBJ2-7, is GAGVSQSPRYKVAKRGQDVALRCDPISGHVSLFWYQQALGQGPEFLTYFQNEAQLDKSGLPSDRFFAERPEGSVSTLKIQRTQQEDSAVYLCASSPRQGLDEQYFGPGTRLTVT.